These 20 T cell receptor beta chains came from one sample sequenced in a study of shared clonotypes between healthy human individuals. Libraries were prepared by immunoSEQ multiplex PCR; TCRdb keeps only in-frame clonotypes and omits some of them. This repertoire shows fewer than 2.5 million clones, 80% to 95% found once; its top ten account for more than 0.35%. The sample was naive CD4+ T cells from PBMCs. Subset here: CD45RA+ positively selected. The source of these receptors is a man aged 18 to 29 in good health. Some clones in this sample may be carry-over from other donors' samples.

The CDR3 bases are TGTGCCAGCAGTTTCCAGATGAGGTACGAGCAGTACTTC. Translation gives CASSFQMRYEQYF. The V call is TRBV28, the J call TRBJ2-7; D not resolved. Germline assignment: CDR1 MDHEN and CDR2 SYDVKM. V gave up 3 bases and J gave up 4 bases, with 10 bases separating them. The CDR3 is 13 residues long.

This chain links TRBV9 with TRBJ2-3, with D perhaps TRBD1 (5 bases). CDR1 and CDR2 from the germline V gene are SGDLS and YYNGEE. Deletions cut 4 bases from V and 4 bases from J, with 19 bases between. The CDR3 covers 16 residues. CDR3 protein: CASSLYGSWGPDTQYF. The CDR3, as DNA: TGTGCCAGCAGCCTGTACGGGTCGTGGGGCCCAGATACGCAGTATTTT.

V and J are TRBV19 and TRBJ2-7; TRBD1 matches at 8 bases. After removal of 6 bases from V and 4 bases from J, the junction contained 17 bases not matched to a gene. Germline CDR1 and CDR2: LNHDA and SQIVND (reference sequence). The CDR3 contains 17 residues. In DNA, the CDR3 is TGTGCCAGTAGGACGATGCAAAGAGCCCGGACAGGGTACGAGCAGTACTTC. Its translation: CASRTMQRARTGYEQYF.

For the CDR3, the DNA is TGTGCCAGCAGCTTAGTTCGGGGCGCTACTATCACAGATACGCAGTATTTT. As protein: CASSLVRGATITDTQYF. This chain joins TRBV11-2 and TRBJ2-3, with D perhaps assigned TRBD1 or TRBD2 (5 bases each). There are 17 residues in the CDR3. Trimming cost V 1 base and J 2 bases, with 16 bases left between them. In germline, CDR1 is SGHAT, CDR2 FQNNGV.

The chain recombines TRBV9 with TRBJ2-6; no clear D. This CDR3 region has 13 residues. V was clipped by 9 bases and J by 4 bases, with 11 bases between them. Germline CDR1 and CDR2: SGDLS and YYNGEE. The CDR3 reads CATKSRGANVLTF. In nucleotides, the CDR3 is TGTGCCACCAAATCGCGAGGGGCCAACGTCCTGACTTTC.

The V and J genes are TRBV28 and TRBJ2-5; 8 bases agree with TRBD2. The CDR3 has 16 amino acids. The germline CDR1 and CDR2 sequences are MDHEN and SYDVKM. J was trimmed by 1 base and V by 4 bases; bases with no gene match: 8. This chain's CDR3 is CASSSAGTRTQETQYF. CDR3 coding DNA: TGTGCCAGCAGTTCGGCCGGGACTAGAACCCAAGAGACCCAGTACTTC.

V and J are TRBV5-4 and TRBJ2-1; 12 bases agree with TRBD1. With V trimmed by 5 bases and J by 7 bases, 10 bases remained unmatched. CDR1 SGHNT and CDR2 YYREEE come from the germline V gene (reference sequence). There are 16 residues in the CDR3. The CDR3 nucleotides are TGTGCCAGCAGTCCGATTCCGGGACAGGGGGCTAATGAGCAGTTCTTC. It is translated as CASSPIPGQGANEQFF.

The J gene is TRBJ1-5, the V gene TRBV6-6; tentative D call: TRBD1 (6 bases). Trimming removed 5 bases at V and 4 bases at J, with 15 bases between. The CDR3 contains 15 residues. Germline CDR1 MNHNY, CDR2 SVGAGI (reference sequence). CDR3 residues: CASSTGHSPNQPQHF. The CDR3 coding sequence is TGTGCCAGCAGTACGGGACATTCCCCGAATCAGCCCCAGCATTTT.

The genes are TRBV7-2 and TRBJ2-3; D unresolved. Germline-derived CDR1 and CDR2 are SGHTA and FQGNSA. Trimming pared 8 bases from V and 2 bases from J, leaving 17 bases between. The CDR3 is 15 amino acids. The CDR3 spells CASASAGPYTDTQYF. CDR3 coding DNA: TGTGCCAGCGCCTCGGCCGGGCCCTACACAGATACGCAGTATTTT.

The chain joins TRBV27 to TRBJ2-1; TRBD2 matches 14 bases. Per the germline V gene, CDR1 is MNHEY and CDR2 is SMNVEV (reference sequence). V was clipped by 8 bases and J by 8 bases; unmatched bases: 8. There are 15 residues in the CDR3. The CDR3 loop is CASRRLAGGLDEQFF. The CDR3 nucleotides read TGTGCCAGCCGTCGACTAGCGGGAGGGCTCGATGAGCAGTTCTTC.

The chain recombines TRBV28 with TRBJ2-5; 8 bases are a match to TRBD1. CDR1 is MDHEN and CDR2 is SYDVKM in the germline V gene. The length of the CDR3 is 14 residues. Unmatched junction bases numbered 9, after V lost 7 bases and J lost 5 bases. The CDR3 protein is CASNSRGRRETQYF. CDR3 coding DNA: TGTGCCAGCAACTCCAGGGGGCGCAGGGAGACCCAGTACTTC. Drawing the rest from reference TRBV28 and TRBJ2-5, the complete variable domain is DVKVTQSSRYLVKRTGEKVFLECVQDMDHENMFWYRQDPGLGLRLIYFSYDVKMKEKGDIPEGYSVSREKKERFSLILESASTNQTSMYLCASNSRGRRETQYFGPGTRLLVL.

The CDR3 nucleotides read TGTGCCAGCAGCTTAGGGACTTATCAGCCCCAGCATTTT. Amino acid sequence: CASSLGTYQPQHF. The chain uses TRBV7-2 and TRBJ1-5; D not resolved. Trimming took off 1 base at V and 5 bases at J, with 6 bases between the two ends. The CDR3 loop spans 13 amino acids. In germline, CDR1 is SGHTA, CDR2 FQGNSA.

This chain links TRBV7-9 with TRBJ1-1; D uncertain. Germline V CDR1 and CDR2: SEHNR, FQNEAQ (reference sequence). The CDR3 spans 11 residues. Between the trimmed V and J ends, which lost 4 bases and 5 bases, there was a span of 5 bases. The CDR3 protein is CASSSETEAFF. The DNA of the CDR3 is TGTGCCAGCAGCTCCGAAACTGAAGCTTTCTTT.

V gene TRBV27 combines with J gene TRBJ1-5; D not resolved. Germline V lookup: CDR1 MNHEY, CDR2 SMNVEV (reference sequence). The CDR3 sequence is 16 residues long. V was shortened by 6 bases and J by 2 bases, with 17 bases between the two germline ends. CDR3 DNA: TGTGCCAGCAGCGGCGGGAATAATAACGGCAATCAGCCCCAGCATTTT. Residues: CASSGGNNNGNQPQHF.

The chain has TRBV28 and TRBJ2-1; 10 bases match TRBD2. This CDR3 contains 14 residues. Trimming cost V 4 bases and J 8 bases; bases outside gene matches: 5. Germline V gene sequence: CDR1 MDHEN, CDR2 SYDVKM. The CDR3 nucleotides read TGTGCCAGCAGTTCGGCTAGCGGGAGCGATGAGCAGTTCTTC. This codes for CASSSASGSDEQFF.

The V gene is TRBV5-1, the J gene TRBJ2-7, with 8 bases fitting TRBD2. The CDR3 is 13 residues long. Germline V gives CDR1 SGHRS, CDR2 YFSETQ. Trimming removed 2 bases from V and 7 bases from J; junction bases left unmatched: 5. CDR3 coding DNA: TGCGCCAGCAGCTTTGGACTAGCTGGGGAGCAGTACTTC. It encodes CASSFGLAGEQYF. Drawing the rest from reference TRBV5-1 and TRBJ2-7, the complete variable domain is KAGVTQTPRYLIKTRGQQVTLSCSPISGHRSVSWYQQTPGQGLQFLFEYFSETQRNKGNFPGRFSGRQFSNSRSEMNVSTLELGDSALYLCASSFGLAGEQYFGPGTRLTVT.

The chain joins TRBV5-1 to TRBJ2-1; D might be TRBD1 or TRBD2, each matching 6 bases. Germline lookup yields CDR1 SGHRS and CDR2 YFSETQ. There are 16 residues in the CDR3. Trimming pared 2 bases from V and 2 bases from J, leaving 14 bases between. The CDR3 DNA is TGCGCCAGCAGCTTCTTATGGGGGGCTACCTACAATGAGCAGTTCTTC. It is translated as CASSFLWGATYNEQFF.

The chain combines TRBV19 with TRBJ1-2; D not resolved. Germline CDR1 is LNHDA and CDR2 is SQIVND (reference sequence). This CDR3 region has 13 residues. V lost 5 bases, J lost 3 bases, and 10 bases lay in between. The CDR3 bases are TGTGCCAGTAGTGTGGAGGGCCACTATGGCTACACCTTC. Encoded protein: CASSVEGHYGYTF.

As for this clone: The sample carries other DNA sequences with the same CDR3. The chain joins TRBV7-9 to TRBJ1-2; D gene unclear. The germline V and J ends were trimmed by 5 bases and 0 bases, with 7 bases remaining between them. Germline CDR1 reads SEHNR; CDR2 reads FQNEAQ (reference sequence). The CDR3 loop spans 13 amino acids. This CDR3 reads CASSPRTNYGYTF. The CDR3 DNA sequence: TGTGCCAGCAGCCCCAGAACTAACTATGGCTACACCTTC.

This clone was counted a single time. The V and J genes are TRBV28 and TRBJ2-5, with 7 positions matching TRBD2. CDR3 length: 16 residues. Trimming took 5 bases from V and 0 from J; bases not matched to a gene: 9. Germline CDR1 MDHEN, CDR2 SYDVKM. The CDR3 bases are TGTGCCAGCAGTCCGTCCGGGACTACCTACCAAGAGACCCAGTACTTC. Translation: CASSPSGTTYQETQYF.